This T cell receptor beta chain was sequenced in a study of T cells after yellow fever vaccination. Overall study results and limits: Any FACS-sorted repertoire could hold abundant clonotypes that contaminate it from the bulk population. A weaker but faster secondary response was observed, peaking on day 5 versus 15. Most clones from primary vaccination resurfaced after the booster (about 95% CD4, around 91% CD8).

Regarding this clonotype: The antigen is not known.

CDR3 length: 16 amino acids. With 5 bases clipped from V and 2 bases from J, the junction kept 9 bases outside the gene matches. The germline gives CDR1 MNHEY, CDR2 SMNVEV (reference sequence). TCRdb reprocessed the 5' RACE reads with MiXCR, giving one entry per CDR3 protein. The table lists around 310,000 distinct CDR3 sequences, 8% to 10% of them singletons. The starting material was PBMCs, obtained on the day of the first yellow fever vaccination. The gene calls are TRBV27 and TRBJ2-7, with 10 nucleotides matching TRBD1. The receptor was derived from a man aged 18 to 30 who received the YFV17D yellow fever vaccine. The CDR3 reads CASSLKGQGVPYEQYV. DNA of the CDR3: TGTGCCAGCAGTCTAAAAGGACAGGGGGTTCCCTACGAGCAGTACGTC.